The T cell receptor (beta chain) described here comes from a study of blood T cell repertoires in COVID-19 (dated by TCRdb to about 2020). Context from the whole study: The collaborator samples originated in the United States, Italy and Spain and spanned the acute and convalescent phases of COVID-19. The material from the prospective study consisted of cDNA or gDNA derived from T cells, B-cell-depleted T cells, or PBMCs. HLA class I and class II types, where available, came from metadata supplied by the sample provider rather than from assay-based typing. The repertoires were released in a freely available public database intended as a resource for research on the immune response to SARS-CoV-2. Subjects who had been exposed to COVID-19, were actively infected with it, or had recovered from it provided the deeply sampled blood TCRbeta repertoires that made up the dataset. The samples were drawn from two sources: the first 160 participants of the ongoing ImmuneRACE study, and 950 to 1,500 subjects contributed by 6 global collaborators. A de-identified subject ID, COVID-19 status, age in years and sex were almost always included in the sample metadata.

Reading from cysteine to phenylalanine, the CDR3 counts 12 amino acids. Only the CDR3 portion is preserved as DNA: 36 bases, with reading frame beginning at the first base. V loses 4 bases, J loses 8 bases, and the germline ends lie 6 bases apart. The germline V gene gives CDR1 as MNHEY and CDR2 as SVGAGI. TCRbeta CDR3 regions were amplified from genomic DNA using the immunoSEQ Assay, a bias-controlled multiplex PCR. The original methods were these. The number of nucleated cells in each sample was estimated from the amplification of reference gene primers within the assay. To quantify the absolute abundance of each unique TCRbeta CDR3 rearrangement, sequence reads were collapsed and filtered. Productive Simpson clonality was computed per sample as the square root of Simpson's diversity index over productive rearrangements. Here the immuneACCESS table is served through TCRdb, limited to in-frame sequences with V and J called. Missing clones are a known gap in these copies; in checked studies unresolved V genes cover under half, and the rest lacks a known reason. V, J and clone size reflect that table, while D and trimming were determined from the DNA. This sample holds around 450,000 clones; 87% were observed only once. The ten largest clones take up about 0.65% of the sample.

Points on this clone: Its antigen is currently not known. Nothing much larger sits one base from this clone, and base qualities are not available.

Enrolling through a virtual design, the prospective study's participants ranged in age from roughly 18 to 95 years and lived across around 25 United States geographic areas. In the prospective study, participants were assigned to cohorts based on the clinical history participants reported in a screening survey and a study questionnaire. For ImmuneRACE Cohort 3, a participant was defined as recovered based on two consecutive negative NP/OP PCR tests, clearance by a healthcare professional, or resolution of symptoms. In the prospective study, mobile phlebotomists collected whole blood, serum and a nasopharyngeal or oropharyngeal swab from each participant. Participants in the prospective study had the option to provide additional blood draws and questionnaires over a roughly 2-month period. Before DNA extraction, prospective study blood samples were shipped either frozen or at room temperature. Findings and caveats that apply to the study as a whole: The amount of clinical and demographic metadata varied by source and participant and was provided uncurated.

The rearranged chain carries TRBV6-5 and TRBJ1-6, with the D gene not clear enough to name. The TCR was taken from a woman younger than 35 who had recovered from COVID-19. The sample taken for sequencing was PBMCs or T cells enriched from blood (not recorded which). The DNA is as follows: TGTGCCAGCAGTTCGGGAGATTCACCCCTCCACTTT. It is translated as CASSSGDSPLHF.